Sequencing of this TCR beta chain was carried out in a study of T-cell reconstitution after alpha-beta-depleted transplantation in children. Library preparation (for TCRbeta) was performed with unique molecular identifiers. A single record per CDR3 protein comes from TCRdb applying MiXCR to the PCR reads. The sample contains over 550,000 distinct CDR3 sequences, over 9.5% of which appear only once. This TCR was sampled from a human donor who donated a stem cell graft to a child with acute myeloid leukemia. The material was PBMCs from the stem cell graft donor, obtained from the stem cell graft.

Here the CDR3 reads CASRRDRTYNEQFF. The CDR3 DNA reads as TGTGCCAGCAGGAGGGACAGGACCTACAATGAGCAGTTCTTC. The chain uses TRBV6-1 and TRBJ2-1; 8 nucleotides align to TRBD1. Trimming at V came to 6 bases and at J to 2 bases, leaving 3 bases not matched to a gene. The CDR3 totals 14 residues. The germline CDR1 and CDR2 sequences are MNHNS and SASEGT.